The clone carrying this TCR beta chain was counted a single time. Trimming took 2 bases from V and 2 from J, leaving 12 bases between them. CDR3 size: 15 residues. CDR1 is MDHEN, CDR2 SYDVKM, per germline. Random hexamers primed reverse transcription of about 0.45 to 1 ug RNA. TCRdb processed the immunoSEQ multiplex PCR reads anew with MiXCR; each CDR3 protein has one entry. Of around 45,000 distinct CDR3 sequences in the sample, over 85% are singletons; the top ten hold almost 0.55%. Sequencing targeted TCR beta in blood CD8+ and CD4+ T cells. The healthy controls were matched to patients by age and sex. TEMRA cells were FACS-enriched, unlike CD8+ and CD4+ T cells, which were negatively isolated. The data belong to a study of CD8 T cells in Susac syndrome.

This chain connects TRBV28 to TRBJ2-5, with a possible D match to TRBD2 (6 bases). This clonotype was sampled from a human donor in good health. Input material: CD8+ T cells from PBMCs. CDR3 DNA sequence: TGTGCCAGCAGTTTAGGGGCGGGGTTACAAGAGACCCAGTACTTC. Amino acid sequence: CASSLGAGLQETQYF.